The sequence of this T cell receptor (beta chain) was determined in a study of cytomegalovirus exposure and HLA in healthy donors (dated by TCRdb to the late 2010s). For context, the study as a whole: According to an earlier analysis of 587 of the donors, some 170 million T cells yielded 120 million or so unique TCR beta sequences and about 300 Gb of sequence data. Around 320 gigabases of sequencing data and approximately 85 million unique TCR sequences were included in an early release covering several hundred HLA-typed donors. Of the 300 to 500 genotyped donors, approximately 80% were placed in the genetic ancestry cluster associated with self-reported Caucasian donors. The study aimed to test whether signatures of past pathogen exposure could be identified by cataloging public T cell receptors. The T cell repertoires of some 670 subjects were profiled by immunosequencing and related to cytomegalovirus serostatus. In addition to the first cohort of approximately 650 subjects, a separate validation cohort of some 120 different subjects was used. The study combined high-throughput TCR immunosequencing, statistical association of individual TCRs with disease status, and machine learning to predict cytomegalovirus infection status. To study patterns of TCR occurrence, a later analysis re-analyzed previously published TCR beta repertoires from 550 to 800 donors and added high-resolution HLA genotyping. The later analysis used no new phenotypic data to find candidate immune exposures, relying instead on TCR beta sequences and their occurrence across donors. An earlier analysis of a few hundred of the donors applied high-throughput TCR beta sequencing to assess whether each TCR beta V gene segment acted as functional or pseudogenic. Donor age, sex, ethnicity and CMV serostatus were compiled alongside the repertoire data. A later genetic analysis took genome-wide SNP genotypes for 398 of the 666 donors and used that subset as a discovery cohort. Every discovery cohort repertoire had been produced on one sequencing platform. HLA typing included class I and class II loci at four-digit resolution. The number of donors typed differed by locus, with 629-630 for A, B, C, DRB1 and DQB1, roughly 550 for DQA1, over 600 for DPA1, and under 490 for DPB1. Roughly 5 DR-DQ haplotypes were handled as single units for association and clustering, since linkage in the cohort was strong. Across 398 genotyped donors of the cohort, an average of roughly 230,000 unique TCR beta nucleotide sequences per donor were sequenced, and roughly a sixth of those sequences were non-productive. The paper's findings and limits, for the study overall: HLA typing was unavailable for some donors at each locus, so association tests used only the typed subset. Because counts were too low, more than 15 rarely observed V segments, including chromosome 9 orphons, were excluded from the earlier analysis of several hundred of the donors. In an earlier analysis of about 600 of the donors, most TCR beta V segments appeared in productive rearrangements about 87% or about 30% of the time, broadly matching IMGT annotations. In a later analysis, most CMV-associated TCR beta chains were found to appear HLA-restricted, with HLA associations seemingly driven largely by CMV exposure. In vitro tests confirmed that three of the cytomegalovirus-associated TCR beta chains recognize cytomegalovirus antigens. Assigning TCR associations to individual alleles was difficult when HLA alleles, especially DR and DQ, strongly co-occurred. A further reported finding was that TCR beta sequences accurately predicted the HLA-A and HLA-B alleles for most subjects in the first cohort. At a false discovery rate of 0.05, a later analysis linked under 20,000 TCR beta sequences to specific HLA alleles. The presence/absence analyses assumed that sequencing depth was roughly uniform across donors, and that assumption may not be true. According to a later analysis, parvovirus B19, influenza, CMV and Epstein-Barr virus appeared linked to several top co-occurrence clusters. The authors suggested that the approach could potentially be extended to other disease states and immunological phenotypes. Correlated functional status among segregating V segments might be attributable to linkage disequilibrium, but an unknown experimental factor could not be ruled out. Immune exposure information for the cohort was limited to CMV serostatus. A total of 150 or so TCR beta chains were listed by the study as associated with cytomegalovirus. According to a later analysis, TCR association rates differed among HLA loci, with DRB1 alleles showing the most associated TCRs and HLA-C alleles showing the fewest. A later analysis found that HLA-associated TCR beta chains were more clonally expanded and had lower generation probabilities than equally common non-associated chains. Cytomegalovirus status was reported to be diagnosed by the classifier with high specificity and sensitivity in both the original and validation cohorts. Across donors, most TCR sequences were observed very rarely, whereas some public TCRs were present in many individuals. The sequencing pipeline was judged likely to have produced a cluster of highly shared sequence variants as a technical artifact. Some IMGT-functional V segments, including TRBV6-2 and TRBV6-3, could not be told apart with the 87-base-pair reads, so those segments were excluded. A later genetic analysis reported fewer N-insertions in productive TCRs among donors in an Asian-associated ancestry cluster than the 666-donor mean. In a later genetic analysis, a missense DCLRE1C variant was associated with V-gene and J-gene trimming of TCR beta chains, and the association was replicated in an independent cohort. This cohort had only TCR beta chains sequenced, and the lack of alpha or paired-chain data limited which features could be detected.

The method was the immunoSEQ multiplex PCR assay. For the multiplex PCR, a mixture combining 60 forward primers for TCR Vbeta segments and 13 reverse primers for TCR Jbeta segments was used. The CDR3 region of rearranged TCR beta genes was amplified from genomic DNA with a multiplex PCR assay. The Illumina HiSeq System was used to sequence the amplified TCR beta libraries as 87-base-pair reads. Regarding the original processing steps: Across the 700 or so repertoires, a later analysis counted approximately 83 million unique TCR beta chains, 9 million to 14 million of which were shared by at least two donors. A nearest-neighbor algorithm error-corrected the raw reads and collapsed the reads into unique sequences, merging closely related sequences to remove PCR and sequencing errors. V, D and J gene segments were assigned by aligning CDR3 sequences to IMGT reference sequences. For a sequence to be retained, at least a six-nucleotide match to both a V gene segment and a J gene segment was required. A rearrangement counted as productive if the CDR3 had no stop codons and remained in frame with V and J, and every other rearrangement counted as non-productive. CDR3 was defined according to IMGT convention as the region running from the second conserved V-encoded cysteine to the conserved J-encoded phenylalanine. In an earlier analysis of around 640 of the donors, sequences lacking an unambiguous match to a single V gene segment were excluded. An earlier analysis of some 610 of the donors called V segments functional above 56.7% productive rearrangements and segregating when the between-donor standard deviation exceeded 5%. A statistical classification framework was built for diagnosing cytomegalovirus status from the catalog of TCR beta chain sequences. V and J gene assignment, in a later analysis, came from comparing TCR nucleotide sequences with IMGT/GENE-DB human TR gene sequences. In a later analysis, CDR3 sequences and most-parsimonious VDJ recombination scenarios were assigned using the TCRdist pipeline. A later analysis defined each TCR beta chain by its CDR3 amino acid sequence plus V-gene family, and excluded reads lacking a unique V-gene family. To address suspected cross-contamination and a sequencing artifact, a later analysis removed approximately 590 highly shared, low-generation-probability nucleotide sequences. A later analysis calculated a clonal expansion index for each public chain from normalized within-repertoire ranks of inferred template counts. In a later analysis, generation probabilities were computed with a VDJ recombination model fitted to out-of-frame rearrangements, and the resulting probabilities were checked against IGoR. Hypergeometric tests were used in a later analysis to score TCR-TCR, TCR-HLA and TCR-CMV co-occurrence, with a repertoire-size bias correction applied to the TCR pairs. False discovery rates were estimated in a later analysis by permuting HLA or CMV assignments 20 times. In a later analysis, co-occurring TCRs were grouped with DBSCAN, and TCRdist sequence similarity was added when clustering was performed within HLA-allele-positive subsets. Repertoires with fewer than 30,000 or more than 120,000 public chains, plus five repertoires with anomalous nucleotide sharing, were excluded from co-occurrence clustering. Not all clones reach the TCRdb copy of this immuneACCESS table, which keeps in-frame sequences only. Checked studies attribute under half of the gap to unresolved V genes and leave the rest unexplained. V and J calls and clone size come straight from that table; D and trimming were deduced from the DNA. The sample has 35,000 to 45,000 clones on record, approximately 80% of them singletons. Roughly a tenth of the sample comes from the top ten.

A word on this clone: The specificity of this receptor is unknown. One end of the junction is discordant with germline, which a read error may explain.

CDR1 MNHEY and CDR2 SMNVEV are derived from the germline V gene (reference sequence). From cysteine to phenylalanine, the CDR3 is 12 amino acids long. The read is trimmed to its CDR3 DNA, 36 bases read in frame from base 1. In total, roughly 710 healthy bone marrow donors made up the cohort. At the time of sampling, every cohort member was nominally healthy, though immune exposures that went unrecorded were likely present. The donor was CMV seropositive and was included in the group of around 300 seropositive cohort members. Every donor gave a peripheral blood sample, and the peripheral blood mononuclear cells from that sample were used for TCR beta sequencing. Genomic DNA extraction from the blood cell samples was performed with the Qiagen DNeasy Blood Extraction Kit.

The clonotype originates from a woman aged 18-30 years in good health and CMV-seropositive. The sequence is built from TRBV27 and TRBJ2-7, with the D gene not confidently named. The sequencing input was PBMCs. CDR3 reads: CAGSSRSYEQYF. The sequence in DNA is TGTGCCGGCAGTTCCCGGTCCTACGAGCAGTACTTC.